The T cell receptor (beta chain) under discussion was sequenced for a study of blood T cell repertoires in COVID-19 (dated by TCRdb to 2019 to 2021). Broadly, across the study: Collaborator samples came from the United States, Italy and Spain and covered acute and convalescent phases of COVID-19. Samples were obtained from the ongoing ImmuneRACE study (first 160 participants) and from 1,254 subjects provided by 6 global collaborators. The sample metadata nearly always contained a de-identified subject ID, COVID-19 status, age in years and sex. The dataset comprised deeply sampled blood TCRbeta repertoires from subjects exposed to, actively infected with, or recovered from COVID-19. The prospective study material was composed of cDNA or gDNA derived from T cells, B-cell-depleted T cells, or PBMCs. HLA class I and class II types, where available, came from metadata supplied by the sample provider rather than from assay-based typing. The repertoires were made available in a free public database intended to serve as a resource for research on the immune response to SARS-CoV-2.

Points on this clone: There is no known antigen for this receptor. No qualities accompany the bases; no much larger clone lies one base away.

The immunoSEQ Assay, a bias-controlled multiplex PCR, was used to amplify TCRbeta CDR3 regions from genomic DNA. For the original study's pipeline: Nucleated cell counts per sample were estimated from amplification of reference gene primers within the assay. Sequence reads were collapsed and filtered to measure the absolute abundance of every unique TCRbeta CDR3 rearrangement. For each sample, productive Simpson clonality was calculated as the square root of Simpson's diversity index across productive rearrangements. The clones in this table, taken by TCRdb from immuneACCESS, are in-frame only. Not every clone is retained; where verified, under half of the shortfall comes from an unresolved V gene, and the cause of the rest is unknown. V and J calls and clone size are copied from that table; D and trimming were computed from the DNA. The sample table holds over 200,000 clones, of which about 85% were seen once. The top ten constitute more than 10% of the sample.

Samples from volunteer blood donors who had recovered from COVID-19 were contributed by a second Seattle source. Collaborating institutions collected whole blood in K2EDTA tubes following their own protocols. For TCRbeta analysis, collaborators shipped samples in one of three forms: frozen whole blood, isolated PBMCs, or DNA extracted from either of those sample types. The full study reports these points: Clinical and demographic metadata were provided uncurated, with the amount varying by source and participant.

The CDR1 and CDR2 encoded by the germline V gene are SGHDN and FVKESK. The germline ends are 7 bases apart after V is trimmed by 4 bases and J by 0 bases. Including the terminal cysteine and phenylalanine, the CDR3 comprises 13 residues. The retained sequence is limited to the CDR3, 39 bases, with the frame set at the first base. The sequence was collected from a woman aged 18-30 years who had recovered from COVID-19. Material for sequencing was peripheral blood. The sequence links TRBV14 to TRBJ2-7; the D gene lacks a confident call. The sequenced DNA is TGTGCCAGCAGCCCCCTGAGCTCCTACGAGCAGTACTTC. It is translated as CASSPLSSYEQYF.